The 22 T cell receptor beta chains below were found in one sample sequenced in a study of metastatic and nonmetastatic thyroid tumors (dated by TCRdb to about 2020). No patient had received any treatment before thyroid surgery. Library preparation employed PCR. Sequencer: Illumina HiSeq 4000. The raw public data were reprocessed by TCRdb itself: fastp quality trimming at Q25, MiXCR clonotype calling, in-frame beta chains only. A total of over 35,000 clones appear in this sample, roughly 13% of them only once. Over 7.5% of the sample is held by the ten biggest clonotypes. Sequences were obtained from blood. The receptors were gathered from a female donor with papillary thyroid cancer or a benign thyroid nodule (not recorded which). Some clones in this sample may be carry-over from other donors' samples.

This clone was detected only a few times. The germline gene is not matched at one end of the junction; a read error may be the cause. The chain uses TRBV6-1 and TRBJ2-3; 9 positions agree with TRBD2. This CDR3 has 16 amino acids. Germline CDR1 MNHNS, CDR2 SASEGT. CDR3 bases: TGTGCCGGCAGTGAAACGGCAATAGCGGGGGTGGATAAGCAGTATTTT. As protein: CAGSETAIAGVDKQYF.

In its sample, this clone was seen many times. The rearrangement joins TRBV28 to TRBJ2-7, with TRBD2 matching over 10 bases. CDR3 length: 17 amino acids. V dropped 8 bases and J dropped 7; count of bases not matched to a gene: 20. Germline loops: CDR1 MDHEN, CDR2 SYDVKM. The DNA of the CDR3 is TGTGCCAGCTCAACACAGGGCCTAGCGGGAGTCGGTGGGGAGCAGTACTTC. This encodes CASSTQGLAGVGGEQYF.

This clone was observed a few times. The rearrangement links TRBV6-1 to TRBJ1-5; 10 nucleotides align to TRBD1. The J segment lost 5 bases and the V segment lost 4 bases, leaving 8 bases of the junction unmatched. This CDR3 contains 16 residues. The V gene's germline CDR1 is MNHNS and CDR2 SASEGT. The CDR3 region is CASSGYGDRGDQPQHF. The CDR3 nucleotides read TGTGCCAGCAGTGGTTACGGGGACAGGGGTGATCAGCCCCAGCATTTT.

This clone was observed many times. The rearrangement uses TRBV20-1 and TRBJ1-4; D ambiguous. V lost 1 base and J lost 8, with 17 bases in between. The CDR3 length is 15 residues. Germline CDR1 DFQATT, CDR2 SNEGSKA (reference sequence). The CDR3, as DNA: TGCAGTGCTAGAGTAGAGTGGACGGCGGGGGAAAAACTGTTTTTT. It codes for CSARVEWTAGEKLFF.

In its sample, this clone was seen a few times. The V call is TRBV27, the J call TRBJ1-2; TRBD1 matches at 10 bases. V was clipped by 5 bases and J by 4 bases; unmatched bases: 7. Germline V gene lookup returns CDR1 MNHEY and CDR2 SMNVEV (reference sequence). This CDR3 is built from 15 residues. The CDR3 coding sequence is TGTGCCAGCAGTCCCCGGACAGGGGGAAGCTATGGCTACACCTTC. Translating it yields CASSPRTGGSYGYTF.

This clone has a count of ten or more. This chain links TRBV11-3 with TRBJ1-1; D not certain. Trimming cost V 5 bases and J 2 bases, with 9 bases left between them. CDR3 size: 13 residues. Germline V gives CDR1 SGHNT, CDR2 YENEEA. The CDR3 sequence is CASSLSPNTEAFF. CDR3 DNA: TGTGCCAGCAGCCTGTCCCCAAACACTGAAGCTTTCTTT.

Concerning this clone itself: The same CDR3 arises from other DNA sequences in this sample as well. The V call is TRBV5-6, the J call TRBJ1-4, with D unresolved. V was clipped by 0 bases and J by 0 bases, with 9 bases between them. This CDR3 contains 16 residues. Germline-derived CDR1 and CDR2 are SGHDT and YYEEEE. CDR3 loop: CASSLGAAATNEKLFF. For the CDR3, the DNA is TGTGCCAGCAGCTTGGGTGCGGCCGCAACTAATGAAAAACTGTTTTTT.

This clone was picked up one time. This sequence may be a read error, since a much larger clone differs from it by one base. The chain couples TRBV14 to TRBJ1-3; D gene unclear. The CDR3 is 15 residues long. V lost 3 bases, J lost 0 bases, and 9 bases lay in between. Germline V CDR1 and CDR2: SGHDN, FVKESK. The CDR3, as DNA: TGTGCCAGCAGCCAGGTACGCTTCTCTGGAAACACCATATATTTT. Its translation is CASSQVRFSGNTIYF.

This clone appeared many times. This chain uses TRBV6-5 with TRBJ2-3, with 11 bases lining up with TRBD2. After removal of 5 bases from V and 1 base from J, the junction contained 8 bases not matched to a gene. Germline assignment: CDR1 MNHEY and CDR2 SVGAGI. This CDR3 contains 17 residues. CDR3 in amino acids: CASSILAGAGGTDTQYF. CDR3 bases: TGTGCCAGCAGTATACTAGCGGGAGCGGGGGGCACAGATACGCAGTATTTT.

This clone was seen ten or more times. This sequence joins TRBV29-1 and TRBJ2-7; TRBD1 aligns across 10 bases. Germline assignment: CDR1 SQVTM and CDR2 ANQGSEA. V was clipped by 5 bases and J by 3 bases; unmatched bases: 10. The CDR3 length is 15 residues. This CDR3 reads CSVKGTGEGNYEQYF. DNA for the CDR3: TGCAGCGTTAAAGGGACAGGGGAGGGAAACTACGAGCAGTACTTC.

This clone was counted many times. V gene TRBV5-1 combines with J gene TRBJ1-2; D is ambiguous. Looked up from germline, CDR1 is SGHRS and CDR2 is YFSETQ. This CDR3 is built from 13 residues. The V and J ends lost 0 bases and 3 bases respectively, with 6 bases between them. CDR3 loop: CASSLGQDYGYTF. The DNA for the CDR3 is TGCGCCAGCAGCTTGGGGCAGGACTATGGCTACACCTTC.

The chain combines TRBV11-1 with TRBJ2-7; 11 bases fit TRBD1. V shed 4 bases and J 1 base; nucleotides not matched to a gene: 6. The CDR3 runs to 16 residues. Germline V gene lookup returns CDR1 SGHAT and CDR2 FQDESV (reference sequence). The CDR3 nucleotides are TGTGCCAGCAGCTCCATCGGACAGGGGGCATCCTACGAGCAGTACTTC. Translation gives CASSSIGQGASYEQYF.

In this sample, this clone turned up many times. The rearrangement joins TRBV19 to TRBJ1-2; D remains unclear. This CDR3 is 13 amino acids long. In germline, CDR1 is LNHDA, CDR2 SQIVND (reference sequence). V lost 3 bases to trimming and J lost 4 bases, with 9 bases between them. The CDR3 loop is CASSMLAAYGYTF. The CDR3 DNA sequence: TGTGCCAGTAGTATGTTGGCAGCCTATGGCTACACCTTC.

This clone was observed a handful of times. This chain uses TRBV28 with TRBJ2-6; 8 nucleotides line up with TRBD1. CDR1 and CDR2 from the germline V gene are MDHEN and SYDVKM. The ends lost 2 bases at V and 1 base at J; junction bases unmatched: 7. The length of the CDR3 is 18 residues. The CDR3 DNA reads TGTGCCAGCAGTTTAAGGGTAGGGACAGGTTCTGGGGCCAACGTCCTGACTTTC. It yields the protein CASSLRVGTGSGANVLTF.

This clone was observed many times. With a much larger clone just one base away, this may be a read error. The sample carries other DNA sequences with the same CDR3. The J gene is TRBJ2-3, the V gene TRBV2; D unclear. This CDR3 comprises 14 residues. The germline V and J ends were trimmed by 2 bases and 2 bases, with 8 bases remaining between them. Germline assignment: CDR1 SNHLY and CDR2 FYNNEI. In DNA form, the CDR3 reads TGTGCCAGCAGTGAAAGCCGGGTCACAGATACGCAGTATTTT. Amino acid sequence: CASSESRVTDTQYF.

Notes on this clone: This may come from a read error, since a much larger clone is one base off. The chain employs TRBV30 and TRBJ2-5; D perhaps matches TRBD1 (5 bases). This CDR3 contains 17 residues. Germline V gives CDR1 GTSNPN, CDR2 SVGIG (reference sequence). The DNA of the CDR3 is TGTGCCTGGAGTGAGTGGGATAGGGGTAGTTCGGAAGATACCCAGTACTTC. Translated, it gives CAWSEWDRGSSEDTQYF.

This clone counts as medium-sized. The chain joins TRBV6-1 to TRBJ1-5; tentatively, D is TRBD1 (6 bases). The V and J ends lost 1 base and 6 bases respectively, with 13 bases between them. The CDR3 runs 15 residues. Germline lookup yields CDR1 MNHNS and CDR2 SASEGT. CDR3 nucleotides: TGTGCCAGCAGTGAAGGGGAGGAGGGGGGTCAGCCCCAGCATTTT. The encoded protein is CASSEGEEGGQPQHF.

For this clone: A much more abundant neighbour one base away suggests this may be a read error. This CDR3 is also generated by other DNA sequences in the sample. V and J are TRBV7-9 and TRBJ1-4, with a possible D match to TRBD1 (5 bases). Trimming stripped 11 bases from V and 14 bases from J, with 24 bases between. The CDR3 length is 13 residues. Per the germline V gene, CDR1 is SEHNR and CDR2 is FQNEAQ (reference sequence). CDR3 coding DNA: TGTGCCTCTAAATCGACAGCTACACTACTCCTGTTTTTT. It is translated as CASKSTATLLLFF. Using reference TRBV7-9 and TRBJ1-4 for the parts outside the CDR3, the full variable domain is DTGVSQNPRHKITKRGQNVTFRCDPISEHNRLYWYRQTLGQGPEFLTYFQNEAQLEKSRLLSDRFSAERPKGSFSTLEIQRTEQGDSAMYLCASKSTATLLLFFGSGTQLSVL.

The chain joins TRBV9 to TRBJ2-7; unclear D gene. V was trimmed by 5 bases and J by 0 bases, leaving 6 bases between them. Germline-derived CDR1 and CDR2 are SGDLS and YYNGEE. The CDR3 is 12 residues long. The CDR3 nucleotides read TGTGCCAGCAGTTGGAGCTCCTACGAGCAGTACTTC. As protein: CASSWSSYEQYF.

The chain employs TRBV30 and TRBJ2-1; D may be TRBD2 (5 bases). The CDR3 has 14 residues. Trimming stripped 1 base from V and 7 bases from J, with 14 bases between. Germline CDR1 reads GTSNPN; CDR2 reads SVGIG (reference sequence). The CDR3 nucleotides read TGTGCCTGGAGTGGGCGGGTGGCCTTGAATGAGCAGTTCTTC. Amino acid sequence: CAWSGRVALNEQFF.

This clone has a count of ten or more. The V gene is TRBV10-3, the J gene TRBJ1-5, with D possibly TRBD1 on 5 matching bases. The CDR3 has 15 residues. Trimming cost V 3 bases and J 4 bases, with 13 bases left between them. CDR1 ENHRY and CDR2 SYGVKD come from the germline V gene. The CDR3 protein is CAISDNQGLNQPQHF. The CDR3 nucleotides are TGTGCCATCAGTGACAATCAGGGTCTTAATCAGCCCCAGCATTTT.

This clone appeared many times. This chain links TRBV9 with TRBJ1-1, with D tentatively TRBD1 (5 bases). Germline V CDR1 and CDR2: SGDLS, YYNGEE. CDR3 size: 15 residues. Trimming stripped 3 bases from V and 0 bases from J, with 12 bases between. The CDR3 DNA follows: TGTGCCAGCAGCGAGGGGAGTGGGCTGAACACTGAAGCTTTCTTT. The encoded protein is CASSEGSGLNTEAFF.